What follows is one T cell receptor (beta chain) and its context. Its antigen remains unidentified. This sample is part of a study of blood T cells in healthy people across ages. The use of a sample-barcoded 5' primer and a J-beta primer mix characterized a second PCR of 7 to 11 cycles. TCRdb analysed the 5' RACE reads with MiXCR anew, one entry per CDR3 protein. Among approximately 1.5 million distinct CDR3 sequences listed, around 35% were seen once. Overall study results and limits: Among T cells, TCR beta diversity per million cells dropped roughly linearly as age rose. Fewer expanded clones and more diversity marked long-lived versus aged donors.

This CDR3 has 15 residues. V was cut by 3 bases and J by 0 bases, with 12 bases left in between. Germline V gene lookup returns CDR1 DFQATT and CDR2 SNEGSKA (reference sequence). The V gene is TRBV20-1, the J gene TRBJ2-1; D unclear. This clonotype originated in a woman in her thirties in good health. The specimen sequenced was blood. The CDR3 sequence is CSASPFRSSYNEQFF. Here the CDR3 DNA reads TGCAGTGCTAGCCCTTTCCGGAGCTCCTACAATGAGCAGTTCTTC.